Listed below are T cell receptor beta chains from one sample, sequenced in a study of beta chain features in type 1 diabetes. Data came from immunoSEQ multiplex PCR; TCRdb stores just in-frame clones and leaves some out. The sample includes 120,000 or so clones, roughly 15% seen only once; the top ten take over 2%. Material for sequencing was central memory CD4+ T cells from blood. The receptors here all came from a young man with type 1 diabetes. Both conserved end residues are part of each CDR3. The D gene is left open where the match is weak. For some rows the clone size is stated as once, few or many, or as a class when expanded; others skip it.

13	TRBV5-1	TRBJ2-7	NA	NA	CASSLGQGHEQYF	TGCGCCAGCAGCTTGGGGCAGGGGCACGAGCAGTACTTC
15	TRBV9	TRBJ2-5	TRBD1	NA	CASSGSGTGTKTQYF	TGTGCCAGCAGCGGGTCAGGGACAGGGACGAAGACCCAGTACTTC
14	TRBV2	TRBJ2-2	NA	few	CASNPGLATGELFF	TGTGCCAGCAATCCGGGATTAGCAACCGGGGAGCTGTTTTTT
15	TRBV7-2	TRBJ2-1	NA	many	CASSLPGSSYNEQFF	TGTGCCAGCAGCTTACCTGGCAGCTCCTACAATGAGCAGTTCTTC
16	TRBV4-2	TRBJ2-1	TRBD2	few	CASSPAGGPMGNEQFF	TGTGCCAGCAGCCCTGCGGGGGGGCCGATGGGCAATGAGCAGTTCTTC
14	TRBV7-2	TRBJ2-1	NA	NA	CASSLGAEYNEQFF	TGTGCCAGCAGCTTGGGGGCCGAGTACAATGAGCAGTTCTTC
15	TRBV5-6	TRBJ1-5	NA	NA	CASSRTGYSNQPQHF	TGTGCCAGCAGTCGAACAGGGTATAGCAATCAGCCCCAGCATTTT
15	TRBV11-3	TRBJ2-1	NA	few	CASSSGLLSYNEQFF	TGTGCCAGCAGCTCGGGACTTCTATCCTACAATGAGCAGTTCTTC
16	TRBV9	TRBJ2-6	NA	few	CASSLTPSSGANVLTF	TGTGCCAGCAGCCTTACTCCCAGTTCTGGGGCCAACGTCCTGACTTTC
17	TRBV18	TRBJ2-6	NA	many	CASSSLADSSGANVLTF	TGTGCCAGCTCCTCTCTTGCTGACAGCTCTGGGGCCAACGTCCTGACTTTC
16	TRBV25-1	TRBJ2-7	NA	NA	CASSETWGRGAYEQYF	TGTGCCAGCAGTGAAACCTGGGGCAGGGGGGCCTACGAGCAGTACTTC
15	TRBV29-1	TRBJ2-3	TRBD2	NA	CSVEIGGGATDTQYF	TGCAGCGTTGAAATTGGCGGGGGGGCTACAGATACGCAGTATTTT
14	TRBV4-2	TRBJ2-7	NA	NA	CASTAGTSSYEQYF	TGTGCCAGCACCGCCGGGACGAGCTCCTACGAGCAGTACTTC
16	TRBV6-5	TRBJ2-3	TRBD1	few	CASSYRDRLSTDTQYF	TGTGCCAGCAGTTACAGGGACAGGCTGAGCACAGATACGCAGTATTTT
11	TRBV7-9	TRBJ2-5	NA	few	CASSLVETQYF	TGTGCCAGCAGCTTAGTAGAGACCCAGTACTTC
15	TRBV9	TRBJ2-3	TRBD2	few	CASSVAGGSTDTQYF	TGTGCCAGCAGCGTAGCGGGGGGGAGCACAGATACGCAGTATTTT
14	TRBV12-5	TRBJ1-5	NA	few	CASGLATVPGPQHF	TGTGCTAGTGGTTTGGCGACAGTCCCAGGGCCCCAGCATTTT
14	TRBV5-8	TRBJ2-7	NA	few	CASSTSGTTHEQYF	TGTGCCAGCAGCACTTCCGGGACGACCCACGAGCAGTACTTC
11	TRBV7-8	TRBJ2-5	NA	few	CASSDYETQYF	TGTGCCAGCAGCGACTACGAGACCCAGTACTTC
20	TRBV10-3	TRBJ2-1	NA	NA	CAISDPRGAPLQGAYNEQFF	TGTGCCATCAGTGACCCCCGGGGGGCCCCACTACAGGGCGCCTACAATGAGCAGTTCTTC
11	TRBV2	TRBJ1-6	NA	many	CASSEAGLTHF	TGTGCCAGCAGTGAAGCTGGGCTGACCCACTTT
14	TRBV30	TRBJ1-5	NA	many	CAWSPLVGDQPQHF	TGTGCCTGGAGTCCCCTGGTGGGGGATCAGCCCCAGCATTTT
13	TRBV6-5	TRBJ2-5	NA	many	CASSRGISETQYF	TGTGCCAGCAGCCGGGGGATCTCCGAGACCCAGTACTTC
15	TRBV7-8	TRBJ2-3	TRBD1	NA	CASSLWTGMADTQYF	TGTGCCAGCAGCTTATGGACAGGGATGGCAGATACGCAGTATTTT
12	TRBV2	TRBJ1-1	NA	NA	CASSPGDTEAFF	TGTGCCAGCAGCCCGGGGGACACTGAAGCTTTCTTT
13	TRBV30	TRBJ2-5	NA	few	CAWRKTGEGTQYF	TGTGCCTGGAGGAAGACAGGAGAGGGGACCCAGTACTTC
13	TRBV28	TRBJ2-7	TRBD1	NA	CASSPGDRAEQYF	TGTGCCAGCAGCCCTGGGGACAGGGCCGAGCAGTACTTC